Described below is a single TCR beta chain sequence and its context. This receptor's antigen is unknown. Base-call qualities are not available, and no considerably larger clone is one nucleotide away. The data are from a study of preoperative IRX-2 immunotherapy in early breast cancer (dated by TCRdb to the late 2010s). Sample treatment or condition, as interpreted from the label and publication: preoperative locoregional IRX-2 cytokine immunotherapy. The samples were obtained from a phase Ib study that tested preoperative, locoregional IRX-2 cytokine immunotherapy designed to prime immune responses. Donors were patients with early-stage breast cancer who received IRX-2 before surgery. The library was generated by the immunoSEQ multiplex PCR assay. The immuneACCESS repertoire file appears here via TCRdb, limited to in-frame rearrangements. These files lack a portion of the clones; in checked studies, under half of the deficit traces to unresolved V genes, and the cause of the others is not known. This sample is represented by roughly 93,000 clones; 75% to 90% of them were singletons. The ten largest clones take up 2% to 2.5% of the sample.

Based on the germline V gene, the CDR1 and CDR2 sequences are MDHEN and SYDVKM. Relative to germline, V is 7 bases shorter and J is 0 bases shorter, with 18 bases between their ends. From cysteine to phenylalanine, the CDR3 is 16 amino acids long. Of all the DNA, just the CDR3 is kept, 48 bases in frame from base 1. This chain is built from TRBV28 and TRBJ1-1; the D gene is possibly TRBD1, with 6 bases matching. This receptor was taken from a human donor with breast cancer. The sequencing here drew on tumor tissue, taken after IRX-2 immunotherapy. The DNA is TGTGCCAGCACTAAACAGGGAATCGGGCTGAACACTGAAGCTTTCTTT. It translates as CASTKQGIGLNTEAFF. Where the CDR3 stops, the reference TRBV28 and TRBJ1-1 genes take over; the full variable domain is DVKVTQSSRYLVKRTGEKVFLECVQDMDHENMFWYRQDPGLGLRLIYFSYDVKMKEKGDIPEGYSVSREKKERFSLILESASTNQTSMYLCASTKQGIGLNTEAFFGQGTRLTVV.